This T cell receptor (beta chain) was documented in a study of blood T cell repertoires in COVID-19. As for the study in general: Samples representing acute and convalescent COVID-19 were sourced from the United States, Italy and Spain.

CDR1 is MNHEY and CDR2 is SMNVEV in the germline V gene (reference sequence). After removal of 4 bases from V and 5 bases from J, the junction contained 10 bases not matched to a gene. This CDR3 contains 15 residues. In the source study's methods: Reference gene primer amplification gave estimated nucleated cell counts. Produced via immunoSEQ multiplex PCR; TCRdb's table is partial and in-frame only. V and J calls and clone size are as listed in that table; D and trimming were resolved from the DNA. The table has around 220,000 clones, roughly 80% seen once; the top ten hold about 5%. The sequence derives from a human donor in a cohort sampled during active COVID-19. This chain links TRBV27 with TRBJ2-5, with TRBD1 matching 7 bases. The specimen was peripheral blood. The CDR3 DNA sequence: TGTGCCAGCAGTTACGGGACAGCTCGTCATGAGACCCAGTACTTC. Its protein is CASSYGTARHETQYF.